This T cell receptor beta chain is drawn from a study of Graves' ophthalmopathy and Graves' hyperthyroidism. General study findings and limits: Blood was where most expanded thyroid clonotypes above 0.001 frequency also turned up.

CDR3 length equals 15 residues. The trim removed 6 bases at V and 4 bases at J, leaving 9 bases unmatched. The germline CDR1 and CDR2 sequences are ENHRY and SYGVKD. The study amplified TCR beta CDR3 regions using RNA transcripts. Second-round multiplex PCR followed a first-round RT-PCR using HTBI primers. TCRdb reprocessed the multiplex PCR reads with MiXCR, giving one entry per CDR3 protein. The repertoire consists of hundreds of thousands of distinct CDR3 sequences, with roughly 14% occurring once and the leading ten covering approximately 9.8%. Moderate-to-severe activity, with CAS ≥3, NOSPECS ≥4 and duration under 3 months, characterized the donors with ophthalmopathy. The study excluded patients with other autoimmune diseases, uncontrolled infections, pregnancy or lactation. PBMCs originated in roughly 10 ml of fresh peripheral blood. To note about this clonotype: Its cognate antigen is unknown.

The chain is built from TRBV10-3 and TRBJ1-2; 9 bases fit TRBD1. The sequenced material came from blood. The receptor's source is a woman younger than 45 with Graves' ophthalmopathy. DNA of the CDR3: TGTGCCATCAGCAAGGACAGGGGAGTAGGCTATGGCTACACCTTC. As protein: CAISKDRGVGYGYTF.